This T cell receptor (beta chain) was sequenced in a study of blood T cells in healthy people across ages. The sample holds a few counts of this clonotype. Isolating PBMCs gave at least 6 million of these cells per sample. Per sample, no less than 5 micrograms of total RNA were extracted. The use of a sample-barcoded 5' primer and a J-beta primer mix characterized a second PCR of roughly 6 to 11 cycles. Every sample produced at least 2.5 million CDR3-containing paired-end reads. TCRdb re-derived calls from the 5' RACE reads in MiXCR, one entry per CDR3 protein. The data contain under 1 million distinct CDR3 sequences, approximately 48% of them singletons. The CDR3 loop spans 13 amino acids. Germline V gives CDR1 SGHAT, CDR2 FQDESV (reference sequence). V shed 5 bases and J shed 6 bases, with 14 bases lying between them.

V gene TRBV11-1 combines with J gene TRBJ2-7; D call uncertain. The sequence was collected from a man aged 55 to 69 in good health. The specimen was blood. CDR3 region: CASSLSRRGEQYF. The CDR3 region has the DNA TGTGCCAGCAGCCTTAGCCGGAGAGGCGAGCAGTACTTC.